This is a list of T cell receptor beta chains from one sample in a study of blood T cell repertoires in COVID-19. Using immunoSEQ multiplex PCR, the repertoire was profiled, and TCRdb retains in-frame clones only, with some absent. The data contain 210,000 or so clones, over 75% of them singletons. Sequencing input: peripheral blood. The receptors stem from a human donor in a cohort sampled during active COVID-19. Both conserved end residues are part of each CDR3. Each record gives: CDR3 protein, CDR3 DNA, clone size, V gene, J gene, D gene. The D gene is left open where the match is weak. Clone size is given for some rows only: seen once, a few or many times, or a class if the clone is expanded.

cdr3_aa: CASRGQGAGYSGANVLTF
cdr3_nt: TGTGCCAGCAGGGGACAGGGGGCCGGTTACTCTGGGGCCAACGTCCTGACTTTC
clone_size: .
v_call: TRBV7-2
j_call: TRBJ2-6
d_call: TRBD1

cdr3_aa: CASSVGGRQYNEQFF
cdr3_nt: TGTGCCAGCAGCGTGGGGGGGAGGCAGTACAATGAGCAGTTCTTC
clone_size: .
v_call: TRBV9
j_call: TRBJ2-1
d_call: TRBD2

cdr3_aa: CASSLAGTGQETQYF
cdr3_nt: TGTGCCAGCAGCTTAGCCGGGACTGGACAAGAGACCCAGTACTTC
clone_size: .
v_call: TRBV7-9
j_call: TRBJ2-5
d_call: .

cdr3_aa: CASSLLDRLETQYF
cdr3_nt: TGTGCCAGCTCACTGCTAGATAGGTTGGAGACCCAGTACTTC
clone_size: .
v_call: TRBV18
j_call: TRBJ2-5
d_call: .

cdr3_aa: CASSSHLTSGANEQFF
cdr3_nt: TGTGCCAGCAGTTCTCATCTAACTAGCGGGGCCAATGAGCAGTTCTTC
clone_size: .
v_call: TRBV6-2/TRBV6-3
j_call: TRBJ2-1
d_call: TRBD2

cdr3_aa: CASSQNPGQGTYGYTF
cdr3_nt: TGTGCCAGCAGCCAAAACCCGGGACAGGGAACATATGGCTACACCTTC
clone_size: .
v_call: TRBV3-1/TRBV3-2
j_call: TRBJ1-2
d_call: TRBD1

cdr3_aa: CASSLNKPGQYF
cdr3_nt: TGTGCCAGCAGCTTAAATAAGCCAGGCCAGTACTTC
clone_size: .
v_call: TRBV7-9
j_call: TRBJ2-5
d_call: .

cdr3_aa: CAWSTPMEGNTEAFF
cdr3_nt: TGTGCCTGGAGTACCCCGATGGAGGGGAACACTGAAGCTTTCTTT
clone_size: .
v_call: TRBV30
j_call: TRBJ1-1
d_call: .

cdr3_aa: CASSPRWAGNYGYTF
cdr3_nt: TGTGCCAGCAGCCCCCGGTGGGCAGGGAACTATGGCTACACCTTC
clone_size: .
v_call: TRBV9
j_call: TRBJ1-2
d_call: .

cdr3_aa: CASSYGYRVEQYF
cdr3_nt: TGTGCCAGCAGTTACGGTTACCGCGTCGAGCAGTACTTC
clone_size: .
v_call: TRBV6-6
j_call: TRBJ2-7
d_call: .

cdr3_aa: CASSVNSRGNTEAFF
cdr3_nt: TGTGCCAGCAGTGTAAATAGTAGGGGAAACACTGAAGCTTTCTTT
clone_size: few
v_call: TRBV25-1
j_call: TRBJ1-1
d_call: .

cdr3_aa: CASSVSPMNTEAFF
cdr3_nt: TGTGCCAGCAGCGTTAGTCCGATGAACACTGAAGCTTTCTTT
clone_size: .
v_call: TRBV9
j_call: TRBJ1-1
d_call: .

cdr3_aa: CASSVLAGEGGLAKNIQYF
cdr3_nt: TGTGCCAGCAGTGTACTAGCGGGAGAGGGGGGGCTAGCCAAAAACATTCAGTACTTC
clone_size: .
v_call: TRBV28
j_call: TRBJ2-4
d_call: TRBD2

cdr3_aa: CASSRGHEQYF
cdr3_nt: TGTGCCAGCAGCAGGGGCCACGAGCAGTACTTC
clone_size: .
v_call: TRBV27
j_call: TRBJ2-7
d_call: .

cdr3_aa: CASSSGTSGRWVFNEQFF
cdr3_nt: TGTGCCAGCAGTTCGGGGACTAGCGGGAGGTGGGTGTTCAATGAGCAGTTCTTC
clone_size: .
v_call: TRBV28
j_call: TRBJ2-1
d_call: TRBD2

cdr3_aa: CASSRPGTANYGYTF
cdr3_nt: TGCGCCAGCAGCCGTCCCGGGACAGCTAACTATGGCTACACCTTC
clone_size: .
v_call: TRBV4-1
j_call: TRBJ1-2
d_call: TRBD1

cdr3_aa: CSARLTAEAFF
cdr3_nt: TGCAGTGCAAGACTAACAGCTGAAGCTTTCTTT
clone_size: .
v_call: TRBV20-1
j_call: TRBJ1-1
d_call: .

cdr3_aa: CASSQRDRGPHGYTF
cdr3_nt: TGCGCCAGCAGCCAACGGGACAGGGGGCCTCATGGCTACACCTTC
clone_size: .
v_call: TRBV4-1
j_call: TRBJ1-2
d_call: TRBD1

cdr3_aa: CASSSRYEQYF
cdr3_nt: TGTGCCAGCAGTTCGCGCTACGAGCAGTACTTC
clone_size: .
v_call: TRBV28
j_call: TRBJ2-7
d_call: .

cdr3_aa: CASSLELAGLEQYF
cdr3_nt: TGTGCCAGCAGCTTAGAACTAGCGGGACTCGAGCAGTACTTC
clone_size: few
v_call: TRBV11-2
j_call: TRBJ2-7
d_call: TRBD2

cdr3_aa: CASSRDRGPDTQYF
cdr3_nt: TGTGCCAGCTCCCGGGACAGGGGGCCAGATACGCAGTATTTT
clone_size: once
v_call: TRBV27
j_call: TRBJ2-3
d_call: TRBD1

cdr3_aa: CASSVAGTRYEQYF
cdr3_nt: TGTGCCAGCAGCGTAGCCGGGACACGCTACGAGCAGTACTTC
clone_size: .
v_call: TRBV9
j_call: TRBJ2-7
d_call: .

cdr3_aa: CASSLGQGYEQYF
cdr3_nt: TGTGCCAGCAGTTTGGGACAGGGCTACGAGCAGTACTTC
clone_size: .
v_call: TRBV6-6
j_call: TRBJ2-7
d_call: TRBD1

cdr3_aa: CASSGGDTISGNTIYF
cdr3_nt: TGCGCCAGCAGCGGAGGCGACACCATCTCTGGAAACACCATATATTTT
clone_size: .
v_call: TRBV5-1
j_call: TRBJ1-3
d_call: .

cdr3_aa: CASSQETIVYPGYTF
cdr3_nt: TGCGCCAGCAGCCAAGAAACTATAGTTTATCCTGGCTACACCTTC
clone_size: .
v_call: TRBV4-1
j_call: TRBJ1-2
d_call: .

cdr3_aa: CATSRDRSGSYNEQFF
cdr3_nt: TGTGCCACCAGCAGAGATCGTAGCGGCTCCTACAATGAGCAGTTCTTC
clone_size: once
v_call: TRBV15
j_call: TRBJ2-1
d_call: .

cdr3_aa: CASSYQGGPNTEAFF
cdr3_nt: TGTGCCAGCAGTTACCAAGGGGGCCCGAACACTGAAGCTTTCTTT
clone_size: .
v_call: TRBV6-5
j_call: TRBJ1-1
d_call: TRBD1

cdr3_aa: CASSYPGTSMNTEAFF
cdr3_nt: TGTGCCAGCAGTTACCCAGGGACATCGATGAACACTGAAGCTTTCTTT
clone_size: .
v_call: TRBV6-6
j_call: TRBJ1-1
d_call: .

cdr3_aa: CASSLFAGVATNEKLFF
cdr3_nt: TGTGCCAGCAGTTTATTTGCAGGGGTTGCAACTAATGAAAAACTGTTTTTT
clone_size: few
v_call: TRBV28
j_call: TRBJ1-4
d_call: .

cdr3_aa: CASSTTGDGANVLTF
cdr3_nt: TGCGCCAGCAGCACAACAGGGGATGGGGCCAACGTCCTGACTTTC
clone_size: once
v_call: TRBV5-1
j_call: TRBJ2-6
d_call: TRBD1

cdr3_aa: CASSAPGQGGEQYF
cdr3_nt: TGTGCCAGCAGCGCTCCGGGACAGGGAGGGGAGCAGTACTTC
clone_size: .
v_call: TRBV5-4
j_call: TRBJ2-7
d_call: TRBD1

cdr3_aa: CASSQDRTNPRGYTF
cdr3_nt: TGTGCCAGCAGCCAAGATAGGACAAACCCGAGAGGCTACACCTTC
clone_size: few
v_call: TRBV4-2
j_call: TRBJ1-2
d_call: .

cdr3_aa: CASSSRGPSYGYTF
cdr3_nt: TGTGCCAGCAGTTCCAGGGGACCTTCCTATGGCTACACCTTC
clone_size: once
v_call: TRBV27
j_call: TRBJ1-2
d_call: .

cdr3_aa: CASPLREGFWNTEAFF
cdr3_nt: TGTGCCAGCCCCCTGAGGGAGGGCTTCTGGAACACTGAAGCTTTCTTT
clone_size: .
v_call: TRBV6-4
j_call: TRBJ1-1
d_call: .

cdr3_aa: CASSVEQMNTEAFF
cdr3_nt: TGTGCCAGCAGTGTAGAACAGATGAACACTGAAGCTTTCTTT
clone_size: .
v_call: TRBV2
j_call: TRBJ1-1
d_call: .

cdr3_aa: CASSLTRGLSTDTQYF
cdr3_nt: TGTGCCAGCAGCTTAACGAGGGGACTGAGCACAGATACGCAGTATTTT
clone_size: .
v_call: TRBV7-3
j_call: TRBJ2-3
d_call: .

cdr3_aa: CASSPSGRAYEQYF
cdr3_nt: TGTGCCAGCAGCCCTAGCGGGAGGGCCTACGAGCAGTACTTC
clone_size: .
v_call: TRBV3-1/TRBV3-2
j_call: TRBJ2-7
d_call: TRBD2

cdr3_aa: CASSLWGFFRESSYEQYF
cdr3_nt: TGTGCCAGCAGTTTATGGGGCTTTTTTCGCGAGAGCTCCTACGAGCAGTACTTC
clone_size: .
v_call: TRBV28
j_call: TRBJ2-7
d_call: .

cdr3_aa: CASTALPPRWSTEAFF
cdr3_nt: TGTGCCAGCACCGCCCTTCCACCTCGTTGGAGCACTGAAGCTTTCTTT
clone_size: once
v_call: TRBV7-4
j_call: TRBJ1-1
d_call: .

cdr3_aa: CASSLGGTGVTYEQYF
cdr3_nt: TGTGCCAGCAGCTTGGGGGGGACAGGGGTGACCTACGAGCAGTACTTC
clone_size: .
v_call: TRBV5-5
j_call: TRBJ2-7
d_call: TRBD1

cdr3_aa: CASSQGVVSGNTIYF
cdr3_nt: TGTGCCAGCAGCCAAGGAGTGGTCTCTGGAAACACCATATATTTT
clone_size: .
v_call: TRBV3-1/TRBV3-2
j_call: TRBJ1-3
d_call: .

cdr3_aa: CASSLDRGRTNSPLHF
cdr3_nt: TGCGCCAGCAGCTTGGACAGGGGCCGCACTAATTCACCCCTCCACTTT
clone_size: .
v_call: TRBV5-1
j_call: TRBJ1-6
d_call: TRBD1

cdr3_aa: CASSQGSDTQYF
cdr3_nt: TGTGCCAGCAGCCAGGGGTCAGATACGCAGTATTTT
clone_size: once
v_call: TRBV6-5
j_call: TRBJ2-3
d_call: .

cdr3_aa: CAWSQGGYYEQYF
cdr3_nt: TGTGCCTGGAGTCAGGGAGGTTACTACGAGCAGTACTTC
clone_size: .
v_call: TRBV30
j_call: TRBJ2-7
d_call: .

cdr3_aa: CASRQRTANTEAFF
cdr3_nt: TGTGCCAGCAGACAAAGGACAGCGAACACTGAAGCTTTCTTT
clone_size: .
v_call: TRBV5-6
j_call: TRBJ1-1
d_call: .

cdr3_aa: CASSRIGEVRNQPQHF
cdr3_nt: TGTGCCAGTAGCCGTATAGGGGAGGTTAGGAATCAGCCCCAGCATTTT
clone_size: .
v_call: TRBV19
j_call: TRBJ1-5
d_call: .